The rows below give T cell receptor beta chains drawn from one sample of a study of OX40 agonist ivuxolimab in advanced cancers. Assay: immunoSEQ multiplex PCR; the TCRdb copy retains only in-frame clones and omits some. Of about 67,000 clones in the sample, approximately 90% were seen once. The input for sequencing was CD4+ or CD8+ T cells sorted from blood, taken in a trial of the OX40 agonist ivuxolimab. The receptors stem from an adult with an advanced solid tumor such as melanoma, head and neck, liver or kidney cancer. CDR3s include the opening cysteine and the closing phenylalanine or tryptophan. The order of the fields is V gene, clone size, J gene, D gene, CDR3 protein. A D gene is named only where the DNA matches it firmly. Rows give clone size only sometimes, using once, few, many, or a class for an expanded clone.

V gene: TRBV5-1
clone size: few
J gene: TRBJ1-2
D gene: TRBD1
CDR3 protein: CASSSTGTYGYTF

V gene: TRBV5-1
clone size: .
J gene: TRBJ1-2
D gene: .
CDR3 protein: CASRPGTSNYGYTF

V gene: TRBV18
clone size: .
J gene: TRBJ1-1
D gene: .
CDR3 protein: CASSPGESGTEAFF

V gene: TRBV2
clone size: .
J gene: TRBJ2-5
D gene: .
CDR3 protein: CASNRAQETQYF

V gene: TRBV4-3
clone size: .
J gene: TRBJ1-2
D gene: .
CDR3 protein: CASSQDRGHGYTF

V gene: TRBV28
clone size: .
J gene: TRBJ2-7
D gene: .
CDR3 protein: CASSPRAGSSYEQYF

V gene: TRBV11-2
clone size: few
J gene: TRBJ1-4
D gene: .
CDR3 protein: CASSLLGTTNEKLFF

V gene: TRBV6-1
clone size: .
J gene: TRBJ2-7
D gene: TRBD1
CDR3 protein: CASSGAGGYEQYF

V gene: TRBV7-3
clone size: .
J gene: TRBJ2-2
D gene: .
CDR3 protein: CASSLSSGSGELFF

V gene: TRBV2
clone size: .
J gene: TRBJ2-3
D gene: TRBD1
CDR3 protein: CASSQGAGTDTQYF

V gene: TRBV6-5
clone size: .
J gene: TRBJ2-7
D gene: .
CDR3 protein: CASSYRGDSYEQYF

V gene: TRBV27
clone size: .
J gene: TRBJ2-2
D gene: .
CDR3 protein: CASTARGSPAGELFF

V gene: TRBV5-4
clone size: .
J gene: TRBJ1-2
D gene: .
CDR3 protein: CASSLSSQGYGYTF

V gene: TRBV28
clone size: .
J gene: TRBJ1-2
D gene: .
CDR3 protein: CASTSGQAGYGYTF

V gene: TRBV6-5
clone size: few
J gene: TRBJ1-1
D gene: .
CDR3 protein: CASSYSLARMPEAFF

V gene: TRBV4-1
clone size: .
J gene: TRBJ1-5
D gene: TRBD1
CDR3 protein: CASSQAWAGGDQPQHF

V gene: TRBV7-2
clone size: .
J gene: TRBJ2-3
D gene: .
CDR3 protein: CASSLFADTQYF

V gene: TRBV7-9
clone size: .
J gene: TRBJ2-7
D gene: .
CDR3 protein: CASSFTAEQYF

V gene: TRBV15
clone size: .
J gene: TRBJ2-5
D gene: .
CDR3 protein: CATSRDRRYQETQYF

V gene: TRBV5-1
clone size: .
J gene: TRBJ1-1
D gene: .
CDR3 protein: CASSSSVNTEAFF

V gene: TRBV7-9
clone size: .
J gene: TRBJ2-3
D gene: .
CDR3 protein: CASSWGGSTDTQYF

V gene: TRBV5-6
clone size: .
J gene: TRBJ2-7
D gene: .
CDR3 protein: CASSLGRSNSYEQYF